Given below is one T cell receptor beta chain in context. The sample belongs to a study of T cell changes during pregnancy in multiple sclerosis. Clones were sequenced by immunoSEQ multiplex PCR, and TCRdb holds only the in-frame ones, with some missing. The sample consists of roughly 80,000 clones, around 92% of them appearing once. CDR1 is MDHEN, CDR2 SYDVKM, per germline. The CDR3 covers 13 residues. J gave up 5 bases and V 6 bases, and 6 bases lay outside the gene matches. The TCR sequence derives from a female donor with multiple sclerosis, enrolled in a pregnancy study. The input for sequencing was peripheral blood, taken before pregnancy. V and J are TRBV28 and TRBJ1-1, with 7 bases that match TRBD1. The CDR3 DNA is TGTGCCAGCAGGCTAGGGGGCCGAACTGAAGCTTTCTTT. This codes for CASRLGGRTEAFF. Filled out from reference TRBV28 and TRBJ1-1, the complete variable domain reads DVKVTQSSRYLVKRTGEKVFLECVQDMDHENMFWYRQDPGLGLRLIYFSYDVKMKEKGDIPEGYSVSREKKERFSLILESASTNQTSMYLCASRLGGRTEAFFGQGTRLTVV.